This T cell receptor (beta chain) stems from a study of T cells in Graves' hyperthyroidism and ophthalmopathy. Notes on the study in general: Most expanded thyroid clonotypes above 0.001 recurred in blood.

Comment on this clonotype: Its antigen is currently unknown.

Amplified TCR beta CDR3 regions came from RNA transcripts. The HTBI primer set served for first-round RT-PCR of the TCR CDR3. TCRdb itself ran the multiplex PCR reads through MiXCR, one entry per CDR3 protein. The sample contains approximately 700,000 distinct CDR3 sequences, about 17% of which appear only once. Graves' hyperthyroidism was deemed stable absent ophthalmopathy progression within 18 months. Patients aged 18 to 65 had newly diagnosed hyperthyroidism of under 2 months' duration. Sample: blood. This TCR was recovered from a man between 18 and 29 years old with Graves' hyperthyroidism.

CDR3 loop: CASSQGPPGGRGHRDTQYF. CDR3 sequence (DNA): TGTGCCAGCAGCCAAGGTCCCCCCGGCGGCAGGGGCCATAGAGATACGCAGTATTTT. The V gene is TRBV14, the J gene TRBJ2-3, with D perhaps matching TRBD1 (6 bases). This CDR3 spans 19 amino acids. From germline, CDR1 is SGHDN and CDR2 FVKESK. Between the trimmed V and J ends, which lost 1 base and 5 bases, there was a span of 25 bases.